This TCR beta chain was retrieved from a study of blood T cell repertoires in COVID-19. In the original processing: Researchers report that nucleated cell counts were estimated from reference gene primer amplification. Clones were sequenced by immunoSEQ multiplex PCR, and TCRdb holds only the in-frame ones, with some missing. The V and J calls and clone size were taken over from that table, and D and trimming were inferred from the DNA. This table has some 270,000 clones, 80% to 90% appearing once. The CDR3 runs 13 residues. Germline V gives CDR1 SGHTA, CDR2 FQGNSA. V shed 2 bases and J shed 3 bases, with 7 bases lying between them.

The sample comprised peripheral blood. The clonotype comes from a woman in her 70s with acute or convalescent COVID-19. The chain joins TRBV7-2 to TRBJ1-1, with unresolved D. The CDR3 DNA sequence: TGTGCCAGCAGCTTATCTCGGGACACTGAAGCTTTCTTT. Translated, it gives CASSLSRDTEAFF.